One sample yielded the 27 T cell receptor beta chains listed below, sequenced in a study of STAT3 mutations in large granular lymphocyte leukemia. Study-wide findings and caveats: At least one immunodominant TCR beta clonotype appeared in every T-cell large granular lymphocyte leukemia patient.

Antigens of these TCRs are unknown. The repertoire was sequenced with immunoSEQ multiplex PCR; TCRdb's copy has only in-frame clones and lacks some. The table shows tens of thousands of clones, with roughly three quarters occurring only once. Sequenced sample: PBMCs. All receptors derive from a human donor with T large granular lymphocyte leukemia. Some clones in this sample may be carry-over from other donors' samples.

The J gene is TRBJ1-1, the V gene TRBV7-9, with a weak D call TRBD1 (5 bases). The CDR3 loop spans 13 amino acids. Trimming took 1 base from V and 4 from J, leaving 7 bases between them. Germline values: CDR1 SEHNR, CDR2 FQNEAQ (reference sequence). This CDR3 is CASSLGGGTEAFF. CDR3 sequence (DNA): TGTGCCAGCAGCTTAGGGGGGGGCACTGAAGCTTTCTTT.

V usage is TRBV5-4 and J usage is TRBJ1-5; the D is unclear. Looked up from germline, CDR1 is SGHNT and CDR2 is YYREEE (reference sequence). The CDR3 runs 15 residues. The V end was cut by 4 bases, the J end by 0 bases, with 11 bases between. The DNA of the CDR3 is TGTGCCAGCAGCCAGACGGTTTATAGCAATCAGCCCCAGCATTTT. Translation: CASSQTVYSNQPQHF.

The CDR3, as DNA: TGTGCCAGCAGCTTGGGGCAGGGCTTAGGGAGGTACTTC. This sequence encodes CASSLGQGLGRYF. The chain employs TRBV5-5 and TRBJ2-7; D is possibly TRBD1 or TRBD2 (5 bases each). Germline values: CDR1 SGHKS, CDR2 YYEKEE (reference sequence). This CDR3 has 13 amino acids. V lost 0 bases, J lost 12 bases, and 16 bases lay in between.

CDR3 nucleotide sequence: TGTGCCAGCAGCCGGCCGCCAGGTATTTCCGTGGAGACCCAGTACTTC. This codes for CASSRPPGISVETQYF. V gene TRBV7-9 combines with J gene TRBJ2-5, with D hard to call. CDR3 length: 16 amino acids. The germline V gene has CDR1 SEHNR and CDR2 FQNEAQ (reference sequence). V was pared by 5 bases and J by 5 bases, with 21 bases between.

The rearrangement uses TRBV11-2 and TRBJ1-1; D unresolved. In germline, CDR1 is SGHAT, CDR2 FQNNGV. Trimming left V 7 bases short and J 2 bases short, with 8 bases between. The CDR3 is made up of 12 amino acids. The chain's CDR3 is CASTALNTEAFF. The CDR3, as DNA: TGTGCCAGCACCGCGTTAAACACTGAAGCTTTCTTT.

The chain joins TRBV20-1 to TRBJ2-5; D is possibly TRBD1 or TRBD2 (5 bases each). There are 11 residues in the CDR3. Trimming took 5 bases from V and 5 from J, leaving 9 bases between them. Germline assignment: CDR1 DFQATT and CDR2 SNEGSKA (reference sequence). For the CDR3, the DNA is TGCAGTGCTTCCTGGGGGGAGACCCAGTACTTC. This encodes CSASWGETQYF.

The chain has TRBV6-6 and TRBJ1-4; no reliable D call. With 5 bases removed from V and 8 bases from J, the gap between germline ends came to 12 bases. The germline CDR1 and CDR2 sequences are MNHNY and SVGAGI (reference sequence). The CDR3 covers 13 residues. The CDR3 reads CASSLRAPEKLFF. In DNA, the CDR3 is TGTGCCAGCAGTCTCCGGGCCCCCGAAAAACTGTTTTTT.

The V gene is TRBV4-1, the J gene TRBJ1-4, with a tentative D call TRBD1 (5 bases). V lost 1 base and J lost 5, with 17 bases in between. Per germline, CDR1 MGHRA and CDR2 YSYEKL. The CDR3 consists of 17 residues. The CDR3 loop reads CASSQGEGMVGNEKLFF. DNA for the CDR3: TGCGCCAGCAGCCAAGGGGAGGGGATGGTAGGGAATGAAAAACTGTTTTTT.

This chain joins TRBV7-9 and TRBJ1-2; 8 bases are shared with TRBD1. There are 16 residues in the CDR3. Germline V gives CDR1 SEHNR, CDR2 FQNEAQ (reference sequence). The V segment lost 0 bases and the J segment 4 bases; nucleotides outside the gene matches: 7. The CDR3 loop reads CASSLAPQGGTYGYTF. CDR3 coding DNA: TGTGCCAGCAGCTTAGCGCCACAGGGGGGTACCTATGGCTACACCTTC.

In regard to this clone: Mismatch with germline at one junction end may stem from a read error. V is TRBV7-9 and J is TRBJ1-1; TRBD1 agrees at 7 bases. Germline CDR1 and CDR2: SEHNR and FQNEAQ (reference sequence). This CDR3 spans 11 amino acids. This CDR3 is CASSSQGDTIF. For the CDR3, the DNA is TGTGCCAGCAGCTCCCAGGGGGACACCATCTTT.

The chain recombines TRBV19 with TRBJ1-5; 8 bases are shared with TRBD1. Germline V gene data show CDR1 as LNHDA and CDR2 as SQIVND (reference sequence). The CDR3 is 16 amino acids. The trim removed 4 bases at V and 2 bases at J, leaving 7 bases unmatched. The chain's CDR3 is CASSTRQGRRNQPQHF. The CDR3 nucleotides read TGTGCCAGTAGTACTCGACAGGGGAGGCGCAATCAGCCCCAGCATTTT.

CDR3 residues: CASPSLTVNTEAFF. The CDR3 nucleotides read TGTGCCAGCCCCTCCTTGACAGTAAACACTGAAGCTTTCTTT. The J gene is TRBJ1-1, the V gene TRBV7-9, with a weak D call TRBD1 (5 bases). The germline gives CDR1 SEHNR, CDR2 FQNEAQ (reference sequence). Trimming cost V 8 bases and J 2 bases, with 15 bases left between them. The CDR3 is 14 residues long.

The rearrangement links TRBV9 to TRBJ2-2; 8 bases line up with TRBD2. The CDR3 runs 14 residues. V lost 3 bases and J lost 7; bases outside the gene matches: 5. Per germline, CDR1 SGDLS and CDR2 YYNGEE. CDR3 sequence (DNA): TGTGCCAGCAGCGCCGGGGGGGCCGGCGGGGAGCTGTTTTTT. Translated, it gives CASSAGGAGGELFF.

The V call is TRBV5-4, the J call TRBJ2-5; D perhaps matches TRBD2 (6 bases). The CDR3 totals 13 residues. V was clipped by 2 bases and J by 3 bases, with 8 bases between them. Germline V gives CDR1 SGHNT, CDR2 YYREEE (reference sequence). The CDR3 sequence is CASSFGGEETQYF. CDR3 nucleotides: TGTGCCAGCAGCTTTGGAGGGGAAGAGACCCAGTACTTC.

This clone is deemed medium-sized. V is TRBV6-4 and J is TRBJ2-3; TRBD2 aligns across 10 bases. The CDR3 contains 14 residues. The J segment lost 4 bases and the V segment lost 4 bases, leaving 2 bases of the junction unmatched. Per the germline V gene, CDR1 is MRHNA and CDR2 is SNTAGT. The CDR3 sequence: CASSVSGGADTQYF. CDR3 DNA: TGTGCCAGCAGTGTGAGCGGGGGGGCAGATACGCAGTATTTT.

V gene TRBV18 combines with J gene TRBJ1-1; 8 bases align to TRBD1. The germline V gene encodes CDR1 KGHSH and CDR2 LQKENI. With V trimmed by 5 bases and J by 4 bases, 3 bases remained unmatched. The CDR3 sequence is 13 residues long. The CDR3 sequence is CASSTQGGTEAFF. Here the CDR3 DNA reads TGTGCCAGCTCAACACAGGGGGGCACTGAAGCTTTCTTT. The full variable domain, completed using reference TRBV18 and TRBJ1-1, is NAGVMQNPRHLVRRRGQEARLRCSPMKGHSHVYWYRQLPEEGLKFMVYLQKENIIDESGMPKERFSAEFPKEGPSILRIQQVVRGDSAAYFCASSTQGGTEAFFGQGTRLTVV.

The V and J genes are TRBV4-1 and TRBJ2-1, with 10 bases matching TRBD1. Germline values: CDR1 MGHRA, CDR2 YSYEKL. The CDR3 runs 15 residues. J gave up 6 bases and V 4 bases, and 6 bases lay outside the gene matches. The CDR3 reads CASSLWTGGTNEQFF. The DNA of the CDR3 is TGCGCCAGCAGCCTCTGGACAGGGGGGACCAATGAGCAGTTCTTC.

This clone appeared a few times. The genes are TRBV13 and TRBJ1-6, with 8 bases matching TRBD1. Germline lookup yields CDR1 PRHDT and CDR2 FYEKMQ (reference sequence). V shed 0 bases and J 10 bases; nucleotides not matched to a gene: 2. There are 14 residues in the CDR3. The CDR3 sequence: CASSLGRGRSPLHF. CDR3 DNA: TGTGCCAGCAGCTTAGGCAGGGGGCGATCACCCCTCCACTTT.

This clone was seen once. The chain employs TRBV11-2 and TRBJ1-4; no clear D. The CDR3 is 14 amino acids. Trimming pared 2 bases from V and 6 bases from J, leaving 10 bases between. Germline CDR1 SGHAT, CDR2 FQNNGV. DNA for the CDR3: TGTGCCAGCAGCTTATGGGGAAGCGATGAAAAACTGTTTTTT. It is translated as CASSLWGSDEKLFF.

J is TRBJ1-5 and V is TRBV2, with a tentative D call TRBD1 (6 bases). CDR1 is SNHLY and CDR2 is FYNNEI in the germline V gene. Deletions cut 6 bases from V and 2 bases from J, with 8 bases between. CDR3 length: 13 residues. The CDR3 DNA is TGTGCCAGCAGGGGGGCCGGCAATCAGCCCCAGCATTTT. This encodes CASRGAGNQPQHF.

The chain recombines TRBV18 with TRBJ2-6; TRBD1 matches 9 bases. The CDR3 contains 18 residues. V trimming: 0 bases; J trimming: 0 bases; junction bases outside the gene matches: 3. Germline V gene sequence: CDR1 KGHSH, CDR2 LQKENI. Written as DNA, the CDR3 is TGTGCCAGCTCACCACCGGGACAGGGCCTCTCTGGGGCCAACGTCCTGACTTTC. It yields the protein CASSPPGQGLSGANVLTF.

J is TRBJ1-1 and V is TRBV18; perhaps TRBD1 as D (6 bases). V was cut by 6 bases and J by 5 bases, with 19 bases left in between. From germline, CDR1 is KGHSH and CDR2 LQKENI. The CDR3 spans 15 residues. The CDR3 region is CASSPLSGEGTEAFF. The CDR3 nucleotides are TGTGCCAGCTCTCCGCTCTCAGGGGAAGGGACTGAAGCTTTCTTT.

This clone was seen a handful of times. The chain has TRBV28 and TRBJ1-6; TRBD1 matches 7 bases. V was clipped by 6 bases and J by 8 bases; unmatched bases: 4. The CDR3 length is 13 residues. Per the germline V gene, CDR1 is MDHEN and CDR2 is SYDVKM. The CDR3 here is CASRRDSYSPLHF. CDR3 nucleotides: TGTGCCAGCAGAAGGGACAGCTATTCACCCCTCCACTTT.

The chain links TRBV6-5 to TRBJ2-1; unclear D gene. CDR3 length: 14 residues. CDR1 and CDR2 from the germline V gene are MNHEY and SVGAGI. V was cut by 0 bases and J by 6 bases, with 9 bases left in between. Here the CDR3 DNA reads TGTGCCAGCAGTTACTCGATAACGGGCAATGAGCAGTTCTTC. It yields the protein CASSYSITGNEQFF.

This clone was counted only a few times. This chain connects TRBV29-1 to TRBJ1-5, with D tentatively TRBD1 (6 bases). The CDR3 has 12 residues. The germline gives CDR1 SQVTM, CDR2 ANQGSEA. V lost 5 bases and J lost 7, with 12 bases in between. CDR3 DNA sequence: TGCAGCGTTCAAAACAGGGAGCAGCCCCAGCATTTT. It specifies CSVQNREQPQHF. The whole variable domain, filled in from reference TRBV29-1 and TRBJ1-5, reads SAVISQKPSRDICQRGTSLTIQCQVDSQVTMMFWYRQQPGQSLTLIATANQGSEATYESGFVIDKFPISRPNLTFSTLTVSNMSPEDSSIYLCSVQNREQPQHFGDGTRLSIL.

The genes are TRBV6-5 and TRBJ2-2; a possible D gene is TRBD2 (6 bases). In germline, CDR1 is MNHEY, CDR2 SVGAGI. The CDR3 contains 12 residues. Trimming left V 10 bases short and J 1 base short, with 7 bases between. The CDR3 loop is CATGGNTGELFF. CDR3 sequence (DNA): TGTGCCACCGGGGGGAACACCGGGGAGCTGTTTTTT.

This rearrangement joins TRBV4-1 to TRBJ2-5, with 16 nucleotides matching TRBD2. Unmatched junction bases numbered 11, after V lost 4 bases and J lost 3 bases. Per the germline V gene, CDR1 is MGHRA and CDR2 is YSYEKL. The CDR3 extends over 19 amino acids. The CDR3 protein is CASSLGTSGGAFLKETQYF. The CDR3 DNA follows: TGCGCCAGCAGCCTCGGGACTAGCGGGGGGGCATTTCTGAAAGAGACCCAGTACTTC.